What follows is one T cell receptor (beta chain) and its context. No cognate antigen has been identified for it. Base-call qualities are not available, and no considerably larger clone is one nucleotide away. V is clipped by 0 bases and J by 4 bases, and the sequence between their germline boundaries is 9 bases long. Including cysteine and phenylalanine, the CDR3 has 14 amino acids. The DNA shown is the 42-base CDR3, in frame from base 1. CDR1 and CDR2, looked up from the germline V gene (reference sequence), are SEHNR and FQNEAQ. The data belong to a study of T cell responses to AZD1222 COVID-19 vaccine (dated by TCRdb to the early 2020s). General notes on the study: A total of 240 or so trial participants underwent TCR sequencing, of whom more than 200 had received two doses of AZD1222 and 26 had received two doses of the MenACWY control vaccine. Trial participants were enrolled by age into 18-55, 56-69 and 70-plus year subgroups, with roughly 160, 29 and 62 TCR-sequenced participants respectively. Study-wide conclusions, independent of this receptor: After two AZD1222 doses, spike-specific TCR breadth and depth were significantly higher than at day 0 and than in MenACWY recipients. No day 14 peak-response samples were available, so repertoires were characterized only after the peak T cell response. Reportedly, close to half of the unique spike-specific TCRs recognized epitopes lying outside the regions that are mutated in the B.1.351 and B.1.1.7 variants. In the small 56-69-year group, the increase in depth fell short of significance, most likely because of low power. Conclusions about previously exposed vaccinees were limited because only six AZD1222 recipients were SARS-CoV-2 seropositive at baseline. Participants were mostly white British, with more females than males. The authors suggested clonal diversity may have been underestimated. Vaccine-associated CD4 TCRs spanned the whole spike protein, with dominant responses in regions 160-218 and 743-854.

Read against the paper, the sample's time point label means: about 28 days (+/-7) after the second vaccine dose. Because spike-specific TCR depth and breadth did not differ between the two schedules, AZD1222 recipients who got a second dose at roughly 4 weeks were pooled with those who got a second dose at roughly 12 weeks. Vaccinee samples were obtained from the UK trials COV001 and COV002, which included a single-blind randomized controlled phase 2/3 trial of AZD1222 (ChAdOx1 nCoV-19) in healthy adults. For TCRbeta chain sequencing, PBMC samples were collected from trial participants at day 0 and at day 28 after the second dose. The CDR3 regions of human TCRbeta chains were analyzed by immunosequencing. On the authors' methods: TCRs in the repertoires were matched against a reference library of SARS-CoV-2-specific TCRs that had been generated with the MIRA antigen-specificity platform. Breadth was defined as the fraction of unique TCRs that were SARS-CoV-2-associated. Depth was defined as the fraction of total T cells that were SARS-CoV-2-associated. Each spike-specific TCR was assigned to its reactive spike region and to a CD4 or CD8 class using the MIRA data. Log10-transformed breadth and depth values were compared by one-way ANOVA with Sidak's multiple comparisons tests. TCRdb carries this immuneACCESS record with in-frame sequences only. Its versions omit some clonotypes, under half of them owing to an unresolved V gene in the studies checked, with the rest unexplained. That table gives V, J and clone size, and the DNA gave D and trimming. The sample yields under 150,000 clones; over 75% were counted once. The ten largest make up 4.5% to 6.5% of the sample.

Sample: peripheral blood, taken 28 days after the second AZD1222 dose. The clonotype was recovered from an adult who received the AZD1222 COVID-19 vaccine. This receptor chain uses TRBV7-9 and TRBJ1-2; the D gene remains uncertain. The sequenced DNA is TGTGCCAGCAGCTTAGCCGACACCAGCTATGGCTACACCTTC. Its translation is CASSLADTSYGYTF.